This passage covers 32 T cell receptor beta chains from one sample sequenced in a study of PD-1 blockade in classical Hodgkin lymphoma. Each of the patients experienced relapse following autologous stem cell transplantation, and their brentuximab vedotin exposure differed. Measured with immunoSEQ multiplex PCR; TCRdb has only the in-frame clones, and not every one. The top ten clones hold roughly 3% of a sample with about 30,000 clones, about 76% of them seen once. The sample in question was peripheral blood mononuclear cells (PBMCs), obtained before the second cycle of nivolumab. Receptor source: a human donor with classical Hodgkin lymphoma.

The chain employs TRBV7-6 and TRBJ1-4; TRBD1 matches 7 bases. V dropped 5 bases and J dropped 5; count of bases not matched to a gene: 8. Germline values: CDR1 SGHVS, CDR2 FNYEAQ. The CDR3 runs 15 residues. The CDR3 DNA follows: TGTGCCAGCAGCCCACGGACAGGTAGAAATGAAAAACTGTTTTTT. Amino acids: CASSPRTGRNEKLFF.

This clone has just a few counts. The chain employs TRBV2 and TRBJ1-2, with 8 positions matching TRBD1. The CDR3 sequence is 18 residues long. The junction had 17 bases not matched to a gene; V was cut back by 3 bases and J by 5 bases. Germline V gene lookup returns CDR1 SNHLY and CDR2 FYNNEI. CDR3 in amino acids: CASSDQGRTGLVGYGYTF. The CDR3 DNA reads TGTGCCAGCAGTGACCAGGGGAGGACAGGGCTCGTTGGGTATGGCTACACCTTC.

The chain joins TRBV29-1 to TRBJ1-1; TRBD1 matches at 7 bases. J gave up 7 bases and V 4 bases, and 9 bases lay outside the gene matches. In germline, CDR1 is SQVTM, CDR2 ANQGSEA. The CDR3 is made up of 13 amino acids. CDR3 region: CSVGGGWDSEAFF. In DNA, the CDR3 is TGCAGCGTTGGGGGCGGGTGGGACAGTGAAGCTTTCTTT.

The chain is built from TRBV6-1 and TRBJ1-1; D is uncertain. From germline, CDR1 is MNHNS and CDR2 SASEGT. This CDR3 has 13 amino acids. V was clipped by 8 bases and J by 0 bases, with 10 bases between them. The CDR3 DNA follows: TGTGCCAGCGGGATTCTTCTGAACACTGAAGCTTTCTTT. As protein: CASGILLNTEAFF.

This CDR3 reads CASSFATGGRGTGELFF. The CDR3 DNA reads as TGTGCCAGCAGTTTTGCCACAGGGGGCCGGGGCACCGGGGAGCTGTTTTTT. The rearrangement links TRBV27 to TRBJ2-2; 9 positions match TRBD1. The CDR3 consists of 17 residues. Losses at the gene ends were 3 bases for V and 4 bases for J; bases not matched to a gene: 9. CDR1 is MNHEY and CDR2 is SMNVEV in the germline V gene (reference sequence).

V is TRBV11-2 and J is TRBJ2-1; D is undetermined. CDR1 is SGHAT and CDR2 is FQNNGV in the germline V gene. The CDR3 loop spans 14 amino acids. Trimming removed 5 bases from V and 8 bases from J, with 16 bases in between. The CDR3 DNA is TGTGCCAGCAGCCCTGTAAACCTCTGGGATGAGCAGTTCTTC. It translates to CASSPVNLWDEQFF.

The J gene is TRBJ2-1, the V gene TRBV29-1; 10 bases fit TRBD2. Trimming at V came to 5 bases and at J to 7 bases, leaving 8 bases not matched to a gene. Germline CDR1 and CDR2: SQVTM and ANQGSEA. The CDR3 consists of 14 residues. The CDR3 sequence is CSVIPGLARNEQFF. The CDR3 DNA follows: TGCAGCGTTATACCGGGACTAGCGAGGAATGAGCAGTTCTTC.

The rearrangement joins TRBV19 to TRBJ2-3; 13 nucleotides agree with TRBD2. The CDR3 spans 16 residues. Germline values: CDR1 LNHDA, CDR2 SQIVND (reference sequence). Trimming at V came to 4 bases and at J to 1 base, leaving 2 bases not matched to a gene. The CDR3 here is CASSRTSGGGTDTQYF. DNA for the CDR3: TGTGCCAGTAGTAGGACTAGCGGGGGTGGCACAGATACGCAGTATTTT.

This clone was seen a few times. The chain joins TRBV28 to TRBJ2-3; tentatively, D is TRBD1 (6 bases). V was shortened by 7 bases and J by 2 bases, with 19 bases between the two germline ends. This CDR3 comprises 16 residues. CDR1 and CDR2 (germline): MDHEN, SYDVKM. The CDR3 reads CASKLNQGINTDTQYF. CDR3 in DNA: TGTGCCAGCAAACTGAACCAGGGGATTAACACAGATACGCAGTATTTT.

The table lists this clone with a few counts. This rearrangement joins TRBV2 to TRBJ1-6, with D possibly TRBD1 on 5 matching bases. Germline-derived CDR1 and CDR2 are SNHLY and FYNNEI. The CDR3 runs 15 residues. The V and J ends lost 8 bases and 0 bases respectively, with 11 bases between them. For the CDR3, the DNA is TGTGCCAGCGAGGGGTATAGCTCCTATAATTCACCCCTCCACTTT. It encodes CASEGYSSYNSPLHF.

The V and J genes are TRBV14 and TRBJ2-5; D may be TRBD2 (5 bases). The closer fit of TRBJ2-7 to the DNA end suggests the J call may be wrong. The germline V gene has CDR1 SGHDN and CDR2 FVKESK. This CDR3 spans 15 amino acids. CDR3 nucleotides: TGTGCCAGCAGCCAAGATCTGCGGCTAGCCCACGAGCAGTACTTC. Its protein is CASSQDLRLAHEQYF.

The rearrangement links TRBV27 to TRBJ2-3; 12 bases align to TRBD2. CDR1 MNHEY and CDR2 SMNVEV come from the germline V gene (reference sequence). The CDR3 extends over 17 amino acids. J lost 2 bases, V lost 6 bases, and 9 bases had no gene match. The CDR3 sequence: CASSEALAGGLTDTQYF. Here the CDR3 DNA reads TGTGCCAGCAGCGAAGCACTAGCGGGGGGACTCACAGATACGCAGTATTTT.

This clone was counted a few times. This CDR3 is CASAGSYNEQFF. As DNA, the CDR3 is TGTGCCAGCGCAGGGTCCTACAATGAGCAGTTCTTC. The V call is TRBV5-6, the J call TRBJ2-1; D perhaps matches TRBD1 (5 bases). Germline CDR1 and CDR2: SGHDT and YYEEEE. Trimming left V 7 bases short and J 1 base short, with 6 bases between. This CDR3 spans 12 amino acids.

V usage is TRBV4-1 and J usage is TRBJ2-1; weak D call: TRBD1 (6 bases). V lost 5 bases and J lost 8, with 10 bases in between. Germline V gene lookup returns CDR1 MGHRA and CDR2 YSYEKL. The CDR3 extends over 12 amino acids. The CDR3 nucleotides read TGCGCCAGCAGCTCAGGGGTCGATGAGCAGTTCTTC. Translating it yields CASSSGVDEQFF.

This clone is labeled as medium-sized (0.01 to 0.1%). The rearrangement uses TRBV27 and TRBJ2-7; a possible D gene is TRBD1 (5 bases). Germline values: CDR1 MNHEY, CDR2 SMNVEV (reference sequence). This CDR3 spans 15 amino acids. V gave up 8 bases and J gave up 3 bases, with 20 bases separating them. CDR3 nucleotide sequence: TGTGCCAGCTCGTTAAGTGGCAGGGCCTACTACGAGCAGTACTTC. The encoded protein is CASSLSGRAYYEQYF.

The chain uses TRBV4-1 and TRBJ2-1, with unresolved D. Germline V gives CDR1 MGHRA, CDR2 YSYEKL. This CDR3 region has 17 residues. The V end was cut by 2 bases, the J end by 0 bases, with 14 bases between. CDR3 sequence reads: CASSQPRLIHSYNEQFF. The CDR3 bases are TGCGCCAGCAGCCAACCCCGACTGATACACTCCTACAATGAGCAGTTCTTC.

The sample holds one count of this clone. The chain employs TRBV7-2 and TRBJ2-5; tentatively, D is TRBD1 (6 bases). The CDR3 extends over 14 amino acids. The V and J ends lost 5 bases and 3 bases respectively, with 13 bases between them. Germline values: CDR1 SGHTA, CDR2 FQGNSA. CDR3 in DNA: TGTGCCAGCAGCACGCGGACAGTTGAAGAGACCCAGTACTTC. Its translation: CASSTRTVEETQYF.

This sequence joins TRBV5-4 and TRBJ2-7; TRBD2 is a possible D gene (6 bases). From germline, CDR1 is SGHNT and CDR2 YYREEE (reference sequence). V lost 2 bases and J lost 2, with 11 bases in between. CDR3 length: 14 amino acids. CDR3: CASSFGTDTYEQYF. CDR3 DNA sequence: TGTGCCAGCAGCTTCGGGACTGATACCTACGAGCAGTACTTC.

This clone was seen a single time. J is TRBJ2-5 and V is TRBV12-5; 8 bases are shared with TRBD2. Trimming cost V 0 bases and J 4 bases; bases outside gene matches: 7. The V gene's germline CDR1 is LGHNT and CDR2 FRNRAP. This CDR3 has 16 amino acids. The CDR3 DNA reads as TGTGCTAGTGGTTTGGTAAGGCGGGGGGCCTTAGAGACCCAGTACTTC. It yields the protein CASGLVRRGALETQYF. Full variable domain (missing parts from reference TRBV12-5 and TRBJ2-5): DARVTQTPRHKVTEMGQEVTMRCQPILGHNTVFWYRQTMMQGLELLAYFRNRAPLDDSGMPKDRFSAEMPDATLATLKIQPSEPRDSAVYFCASGLVRRGALETQYFGPGTRLLVL.

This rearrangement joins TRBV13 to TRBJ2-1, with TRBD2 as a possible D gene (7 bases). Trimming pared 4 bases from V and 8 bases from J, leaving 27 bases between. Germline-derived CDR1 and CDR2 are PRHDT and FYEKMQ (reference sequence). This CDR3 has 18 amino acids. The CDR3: CASSSERTGPGGLYEQFF. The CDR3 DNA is TGTGCCAGCAGCTCTGAACGAACCGGACCCGGGGGGCTCTATGAGCAGTTCTTC.

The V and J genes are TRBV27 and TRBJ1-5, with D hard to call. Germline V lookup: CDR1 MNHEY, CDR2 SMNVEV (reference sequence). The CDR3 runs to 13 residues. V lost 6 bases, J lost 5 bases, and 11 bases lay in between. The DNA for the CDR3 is TGTGCCAGCAGCCCAATGCTGGATCAGCCCCAGCATTTT. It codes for CASSPMLDQPQHF.

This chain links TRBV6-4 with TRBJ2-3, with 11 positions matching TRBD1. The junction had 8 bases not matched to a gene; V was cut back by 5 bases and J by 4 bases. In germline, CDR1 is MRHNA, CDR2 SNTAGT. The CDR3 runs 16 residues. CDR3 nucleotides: TGTGCCAGCAGTCTCCTCGGGGGACAGGGGGCAGATACGCAGTATTTT. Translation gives CASSLLGGQGADTQYF.

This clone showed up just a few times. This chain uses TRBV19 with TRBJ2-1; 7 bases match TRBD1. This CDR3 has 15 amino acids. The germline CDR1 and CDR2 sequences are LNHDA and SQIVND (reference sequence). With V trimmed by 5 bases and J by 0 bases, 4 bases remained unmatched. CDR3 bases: TGTGCCAGTAGTGGGGACAGCCACTCCTACAATGAGCAGTTCTTC. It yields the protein CASSGDSHSYNEQFF.

The CDR3 loop is CASSPLGGDQPQHF. The CDR3, as DNA: TGTGCCAGCAGTCCCTTAGGGGGGGATCAGCCCCAGCATTTT. The chain has TRBV6-6 and TRBJ1-5; D perhaps matches TRBD1 (6 bases). The V end lost 5 bases, the J end lost 5 bases, and 13 bases lay between the germline ends. Per germline, CDR1 MNHNY and CDR2 SVGAGI (reference sequence). The CDR3 is made up of 14 amino acids.

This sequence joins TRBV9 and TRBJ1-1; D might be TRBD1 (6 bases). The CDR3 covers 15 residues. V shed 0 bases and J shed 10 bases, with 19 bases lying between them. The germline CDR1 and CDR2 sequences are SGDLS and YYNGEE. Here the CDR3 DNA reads TGTGCCAGCAGCGTAGAGGGAACAGGGACGTTTGGAGCTTTCTTT. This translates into CASSVEGTGTFGAFF.

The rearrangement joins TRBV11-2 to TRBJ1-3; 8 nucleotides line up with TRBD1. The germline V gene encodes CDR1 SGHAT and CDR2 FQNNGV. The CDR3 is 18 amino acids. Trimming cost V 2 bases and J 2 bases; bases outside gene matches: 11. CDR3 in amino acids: CASSLSGQTGVTGNTIYF. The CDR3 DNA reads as TGTGCCAGCAGCTTATCAGGACAGACAGGGGTTACTGGAAACACCATATATTTT.

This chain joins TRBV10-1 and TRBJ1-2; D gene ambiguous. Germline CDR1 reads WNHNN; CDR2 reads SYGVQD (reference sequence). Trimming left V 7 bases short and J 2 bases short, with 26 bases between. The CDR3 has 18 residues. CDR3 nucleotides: TGCGCCAGCACCCGCAATTATAAATACCGAGCAAGGAACTATGGCTACACCTTC. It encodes CASTRNYKYRARNYGYTF.

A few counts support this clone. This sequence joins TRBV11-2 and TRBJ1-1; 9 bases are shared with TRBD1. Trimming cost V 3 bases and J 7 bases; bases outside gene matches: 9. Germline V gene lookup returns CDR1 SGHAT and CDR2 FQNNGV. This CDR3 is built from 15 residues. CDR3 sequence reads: CASSFLRDREGEAFF. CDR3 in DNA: TGTGCCAGCAGCTTCCTCCGGGACAGGGAAGGTGAAGCTTTCTTT.

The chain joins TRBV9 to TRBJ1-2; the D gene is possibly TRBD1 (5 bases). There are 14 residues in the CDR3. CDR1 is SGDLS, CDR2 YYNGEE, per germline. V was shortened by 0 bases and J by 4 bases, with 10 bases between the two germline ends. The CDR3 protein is CASSVDVGPYGYTF. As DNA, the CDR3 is TGTGCCAGCAGCGTAGATGTGGGACCCTATGGCTACACCTTC.

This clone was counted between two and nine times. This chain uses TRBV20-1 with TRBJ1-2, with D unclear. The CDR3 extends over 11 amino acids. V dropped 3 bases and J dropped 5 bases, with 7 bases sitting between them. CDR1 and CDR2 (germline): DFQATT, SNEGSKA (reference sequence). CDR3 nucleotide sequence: TGCAGTGCTAGGTGGGAATATGGCTACACCTTC. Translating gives CSARWEYGYTF.

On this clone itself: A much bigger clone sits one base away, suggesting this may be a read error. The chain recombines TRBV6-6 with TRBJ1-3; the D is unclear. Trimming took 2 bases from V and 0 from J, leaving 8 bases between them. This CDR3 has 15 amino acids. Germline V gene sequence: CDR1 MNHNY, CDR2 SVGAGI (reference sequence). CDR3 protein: CASSYVQSSGNTIYF. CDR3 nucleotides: TGTGCCAGCAGTTACGTGCAGTCCTCTGGAAACACCATATATTTT.

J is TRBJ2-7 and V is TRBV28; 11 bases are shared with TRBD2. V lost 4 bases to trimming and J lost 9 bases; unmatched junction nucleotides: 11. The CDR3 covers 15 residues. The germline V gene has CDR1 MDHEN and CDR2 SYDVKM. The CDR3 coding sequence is TGTGCCAGCAGTTATTTAGCGGGGGGGGTGCTTTGGCAGTACTTC. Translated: CASSYLAGGVLWQYF.